This T cell receptor beta chain was sequenced during a study of human T cells and chemical hapten exposure. Turning to the study itself: Variability of per-sample TCR yields stemmed mainly from small differences in pooled library volume.

Noted time point: patch test 2, 6 weeks after DPC sensitization. The treatment is: therapeutic diphenylcyclopropenone sensitization with weekly scalp DPC. The CDR3 contains 16 residues. V lost 3 bases and J lost 0, with 12 bases in between. From germline, CDR1 is MNHEY and CDR2 SMNVEV (reference sequence). MiXCR was run by TCRdb on the RACE reads, yielding one entry per CDR3 protein. The sample carries around 69,000 distinct CDR3 sequences, around 8.8% recorded once. The chain links TRBV27 to TRBJ1-5; D might be TRBD1 (5 bases). The TCR sequence derives from a woman in her fifties or sixties with alopecia areata. Some clones in this sample may be carry-over from other donors' samples. This material consisted of whole blood, taken in connection with sensitization to the hapten diphenylcyclopropenone (DPC). CDR3 amino acids: CASSFSTANSNQPQHF. The CDR3 DNA is TGTGCCAGCAGTTTTTCGACAGCTAATAGCAATCAGCCCCAGCATTTT.